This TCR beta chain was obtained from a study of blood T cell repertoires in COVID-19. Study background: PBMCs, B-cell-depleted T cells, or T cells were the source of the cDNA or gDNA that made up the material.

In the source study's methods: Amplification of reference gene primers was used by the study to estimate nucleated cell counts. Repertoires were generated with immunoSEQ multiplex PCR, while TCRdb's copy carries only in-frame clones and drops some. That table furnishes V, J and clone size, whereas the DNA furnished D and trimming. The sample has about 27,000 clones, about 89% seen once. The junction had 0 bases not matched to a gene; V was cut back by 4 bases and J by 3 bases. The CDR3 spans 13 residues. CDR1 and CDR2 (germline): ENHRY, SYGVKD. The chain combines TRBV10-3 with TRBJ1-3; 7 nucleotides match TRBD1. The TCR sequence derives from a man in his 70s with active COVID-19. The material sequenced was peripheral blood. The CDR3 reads CAISAGGGNTIYF. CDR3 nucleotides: TGTGCCATCAGTGCAGGGGGTGGAAACACCATATATTTT.